These 27 T cell receptor beta chains share one sample of origin, sequenced in a study of T cell clonality in common variable immunodeficiency. The protocol was immunoSEQ multiplex PCR, while the TCRdb copy is restricted to in-frame clones and leaves out a portion. Sampling found tens of thousands of clones, none seen once. Sequencing was done on a sample of peripheral blood mononuclear cells. These TCRs come from a person between 18 and 70 years old in good health.

This clone occurred many times. The CDR3 end falls 3 residues outside the read, so it is completed with the germline J gene. V usage is TRBV5-1 and J usage is TRBJ2-2; 7 positions match TRBD1. Germline CDR1 and CDR2: SGHRS and YFSETQ. The CDR3 has 15 amino acids. The J segment lost 5 bases and the V segment lost 2 bases, leaving 6 bases of the junction unmatched. This chain's CDR3 is CASSLTGEKTGELFF. The CDR3 DNA, read in part, is TGCGCCAGCAGCTTAACAGGGGAGAAGACCGGGGAG.

This clone was counted many times. The DNA ends 3 residues before the CDR3 does, and the rest of the CDR3 is filled in from the germline J gene. The chain has TRBV20-1 and TRBJ2-1, with D maybe TRBD2 (5 bases). Germline loops: CDR1 DFQATT, CDR2 SNEGSKA (reference sequence). V was shortened by 6 bases and J by 6 bases, with 21 bases between the two germline ends. The CDR3 covers 15 residues. The CDR3 DNA, read in part, is TGCAGTGCCAGCGGCGCTGCCAACGAAGGCAATGAG. Residues: CSASGAANEGNE. The complete CDR3 protein is CSASGAANEGNEQFF.

This clone was counted ten times or more. The read ends 3 residues before the CDR3 terminus; that terminus is restored from the germline J gene. The rearrangement uses TRBV28 and TRBJ2-3; no definite D call. Trimming cost V 9 bases and J 8 bases, with 21 bases left between them. The CDR3 length is 14 residues. In germline, CDR1 is MDHEN, CDR2 SYDVKM. The DNA read from the CDR3 is TGTGCCAGTCTCATGGGCCTGGCGAGTGGTACG. Translated: CASLMGLASGT. The complete CDR3 reads CASLMGLASGTQYF.

This clone came up many times. The read comes to an end 3 residues before the CDR3 does, leaving the germline J gene to fill in the end. The rearrangement links TRBV7-2 to TRBJ1-5; TRBD1 is a possible D gene (5 bases). The CDR3 has 15 amino acids. Germline loops: CDR1 SGHTA, CDR2 FQGNSA. V was trimmed by 2 bases and J by 3 bases, leaving 11 bases between them. The CDR3 sequence: CASSLRSRDNQPQHF. CDR3 DNA, as far as it was read: TGTGCCAGCAGCTTAAGGTCCAGGGACAATCAGCCC.

This clone was picked up many times. The read ends 3 residues shy of where the CDR3 ends; the end is completed using the germline J gene. The chain links TRBV5-6 to TRBJ2-3; TRBD1 aligns across 8 bases. V shed 4 bases and J 6 bases; nucleotides not matched to a gene: 10. The length of the CDR3 is 15 residues. The germline CDR1 and CDR2 sequences are SGHDT and YYEEEE. The CDR3 protein is CASSLEDRVRDTQYF. CDR3 bases read: TGTGCCAGCAGCCTCGAGGACAGGGTCCGCGATACG.

In its sample, this clone was seen many times. With the read ending 3 residues before the CDR3 end, the germline J gene is used to fill in that end. The chain has TRBV10-3 and TRBJ2-2; no clear D. The CDR3 contains 12 residues. Trimming took 7 bases from V and 0 from J, leaving 3 bases between them. Germline-derived CDR1 and CDR2 are ENHRY and SYGVKD. The CDR3 loop is CAITANTGELFF. The sequenced part of the CDR3 DNA is TGTGCCATCACTGCGAACACCGGGGAG.

This clone was picked up many times. The DNA ends 3 residues before the CDR3 does, and the rest of the CDR3 is filled in from the germline J gene. The V call is TRBV4-1, the J call TRBJ2-7, with 12 bases lining up with TRBD1. The J segment lost 2 bases and the V segment lost 3 bases, leaving 2 bases of the junction unmatched. CDR1 MGHRA and CDR2 YSYEKL come from the germline V gene. The CDR3 length is 15 residues. The CDR3 spells CASSHGTGGPYEQYF. The DNA read from the CDR3 is TGCGCCAGCAGCCACGGGACAGGGGGCCCCTACGAG.

This clone has at least ten counts. The CDR3 extends 3 residues past the end of the read, so its final part is completed from the germline J gene. The V gene is TRBV20-1, the J gene TRBJ2-4; 7 bases align to TRBD1. CDR1 and CDR2 (germline): DFQATT, SNEGSKA (reference sequence). CDR3 length: 12 amino acids. CDR3 protein: CSARDLGDSQYF. The CDR3 DNA, read in part, is TGCAGTGCTAGAGATTTGGGGGACAGT.

This clone was counted many times. Read data end 3 residues before the CDR3 end; the end is taken from the germline J gene. This rearrangement joins TRBV5-1 to TRBJ1-2; the match to TRBD1 covers 8 bases. J was trimmed by 4 bases and V by 4 bases; bases with no gene match: 6. CDR1 is SGHRS, CDR2 YFSETQ, per germline. The CDR3 consists of 14 residues. CDR3 sequence reads: CASSTGQGGYGYTF. The sequenced part of the CDR3 DNA is TGCGCCAGCAGCACTGGACAGGGCGGCTATGGC.

This clone was seen ten or more times. The sequenced CDR3 bases are TGTGCCAGCAGCTCGCAAGTGACTAGCGGGGGAAGCCATGAG. Translation gives CASSSQVTSGGSHE. The whole CDR3 protein reads CASSSQVTSGGSHEQFF. The V gene is TRBV7-3, the J gene TRBJ2-1; 12 nucleotides align to TRBD2. The read terminates 3 residues ahead of where the CDR3 ends, so the germline J gene completes it. Germline V CDR1 and CDR2: SGHTA, FQGTGA. There are 17 residues in the CDR3. Germline trimming cut 4 bases from V and 8 bases from J; bases unmatched to any gene: 12.

At least ten counts were recorded for this clone. The read terminates 3 residues before the CDR3 end, so the remaining end is supplied by the germline J gene. The chain employs TRBV19 and TRBJ1-5, with D possibly matching TRBD1 (6 bases). The V gene's germline CDR1 is LNHDA and CDR2 SQIVND (reference sequence). V lost 10 bases and J lost 2, with 9 bases in between. The CDR3 length is 12 residues. CDR3 sequence: CATSGGNQPQHF. The DNA read from the CDR3 is TGTGCCACCTCAGGGGGCAATCAGCCC.

This clone was picked up a small number of times. Coverage ceases 3 residues before the CDR3 finishes, and the germline J gene fills in the end. The chain recombines TRBV5-1 with TRBJ1-5, with D perhaps matching TRBD1 (5 bases). The CDR3 contains 15 residues. With 3 bases removed from V and 1 base from J, the gap between germline ends came to 11 bases. Germline CDR1 reads SGHRS; CDR2 reads YFSETQ. The CDR3 reads CASSSGDQSNQPQHF. CDR3 DNA (partial): TGCGCCAGCAGCTCGGGGGACCAGAGCAATCAGCCC. The whole variable domain, filled in from reference TRBV5-1 and TRBJ1-5, reads KAGVTQTPRYLIKTRGQQVTLSCSPISGHRSVSWYQQTPGQGLQFLFEYFSETQRNKGNFPGRFSGRQFSNSRSEMNVSTLELGDSALYLCASSSGDQSNQPQHFGDGTRLSIL.

This clone was seen ten or more times. The CDR3 goes on 3 residues after the read ends, and that part is filled in from the germline J gene. The chain links TRBV13 to TRBJ2-1; the match to TRBD1 covers 9 bases. J lost 0 bases, V lost 5 bases, and 5 bases had no gene match. Germline V gives CDR1 PRHDT, CDR2 FYEKMQ (reference sequence). The CDR3 consists of 16 residues. Incomplete CDR3 DNA: TGTGCCAGCAGCCCCCCGGGACAGGGCTCCTACAATGAG. Amino acid sequence: CASSPPGQGSYNE. The whole CDR3 reads CASSPPGQGSYNEQFF.

This clone was seen many times. The CDR3 extends 3 residues past the end of the read, so its final part is completed from the germline J gene. The rearrangement uses TRBV6-2 or TRBV6-3 and TRBJ2-1; possibly TRBD2 for D (5 bases). V was clipped by 2 bases and J by 5 bases, with 13 bases between them. This CDR3 comprises 15 residues. Germline V CDR1 and CDR2: MNHEY, SVGEGT. The CDR3 region is CASSYRLAGDNEQFF. The part of the CDR3 DNA that was read is TGTGCCAGCAGTTACCGCCTAGCAGGAGACAATGAG.

The table lists this clone with many counts. The CDR3 extends 3 residues past the end of the read, so its final part is completed from the germline J gene. The chain is built from TRBV30 and TRBJ2-2, with 7 bases that match TRBD1. The CDR3 sequence is 14 residues long. CDR1 and CDR2 from the germline V gene are GTSNPN and SVGIG (reference sequence). V shed 3 bases, J shed 6 bases, and the junction held 7 bases outside the gene matches. The CDR3 sequence: CAWRVRTGAGELFF. CDR3 DNA (partial): TGTGCCTGGAGGGTTAGAACAGGGGCCGGGGAG. The full variable domain, rest sourced from reference TRBV30 and TRBJ2-2, is SQTIHQWPATLVQPVGSPLSLECTVEGTSNPNLYWYRQAAGRGLQLLFYSVGIGQISSEVPQNLSASRPQDRQFILSSKKLLLSDSGFYLCAWRVRTGAGELFFGEGSRLTVL.

The sample holds many counts of this clone. The read terminates 3 residues ahead of where the CDR3 ends, so the germline J gene completes it. The chain is built from TRBV2 and TRBJ2-2; 8 bases align to TRBD1. V dropped 9 bases and J dropped 3; count of bases not matched to a gene: 12. Looked up from germline, CDR1 is SNHLY and CDR2 is FYNNEI. CDR3 size: 16 residues. The CDR3 protein is CASKPARTGYTGELFF. Incomplete CDR3 DNA: TGTGCCAGTAAACCCGCAAGGACAGGGTACACCGGGGAG.

This clone was seen many times. Read sequence stops 3 residues before the CDR3 end, and the germline J gene provides the missing end. J is TRBJ1-2 and V is TRBV5-5; TRBD1 is a possible D gene (5 bases). This CDR3 region has 12 residues. The germline CDR1 and CDR2 sequences are SGHKS and YYEKEE (reference sequence). Partial CDR3 DNA: TGTGCCAGCAGCTCCAGGGATGCGGGC. As protein: CASSSRDAG. The full CDR3 reads CASSSRDAGYTF. Variable domain in full (rest from reference TRBV5-5 and TRBJ1-2): DAGVTQSPTHLIKTRGQQVTLRCSPISGHKSVSWYQQVLGQGPQFIFQYYEKEERGRGNFPDRFSARQFPNYSSELNVNALLLGDSALYLCASSSRDAGYTFGSGTRLTVV.

This clone was counted many times. The CDR3 goes on 3 residues after the read ends, and that part is filled in from the germline J gene. The gene calls are TRBV7-2 and TRBJ1-5; 11 nucleotides agree with TRBD1. The germline V gene has CDR1 SGHTA and CDR2 FQGNSA. The CDR3 length is 18 residues. Trimming cost V 0 bases and J 0 bases; bases outside gene matches: 4. The sequenced part of the CDR3 DNA is TGTGCCAGCAGCTTAGCCGGGACAGGGGGTTATAGCAATCAGCCC. Its translation is CASSLAGTGGYSNQP. The CDR3 as a whole reads CASSLAGTGGYSNQPQHF.

This clone was found many times. Read data end 3 residues before the CDR3 end; the end is taken from the germline J gene. The chain is built from TRBV29-1 and TRBJ2-5; the match to TRBD2 covers 9 bases. V lost 0 bases and J lost 4; bases outside the gene matches: 15. CDR3 length: 18 residues. CDR1 is SQVTM and CDR2 is ANQGSEA in the germline V gene. The part of the CDR3 DNA that was read is TGCAGCGTTGAAGATCCTACTCTCCGTAGCGGGAGAAGAGAGACC. Translation: CSVEDPTLRSGRRET. The entire CDR3 protein reads CSVEDPTLRSGRRETQYF.

A note on this clone: The read finishes 3 residues shy of the CDR3 end, and the germline J gene is used to complete it. The rearrangement joins TRBV20-1 to TRBJ2-1, with TRBD2 matching 8 bases. The V and J ends lost 5 bases and 5 bases, in that order; junction bases with no gene match: 11. The CDR3 runs to 15 residues. Germline V gene sequence: CDR1 DFQATT, CDR2 SNEGSKA (reference sequence). The CDR3 DNA, read in part, is TGCAGTGCTCCGCCCAGGGGACTAGTCGACAATGAG. Translating gives CSAPPRGLVDNE. The complete CDR3 reads CSAPPRGLVDNEQFF.

This clone has ten or more counts. The read gets to within 3 residues of the CDR3 end, and the germline J gene fills in the rest. In the same sample, other DNA sequences code for this CDR3. This sequence joins TRBV29-1 and TRBJ1-5; D is perhaps TRBD1 (6 bases). Trimming took 5 bases from V and 2 from J, leaving 7 bases between them. The CDR3 is 12 amino acids. Germline V gene data show CDR1 as SQVTM and CDR2 as ANQGSEA. CDR3 DNA, as far as it was read: TGCAGCGTTCGACAGGGCAATCAGCCC. Amino acids: CSVRQGNQP. The entire CDR3 protein is CSVRQGNQPQHF.

This clone has only a few counts. The junction differs from germline at one of its ends, possibly a read error. The sequenced fragment ends 3 residues before the CDR3 boundary, so the rest is inferred from the germline J gene. The chain is built from TRBV19 and TRBJ1-6; D unresolved. Per the germline V gene, CDR1 is LNHDA and CDR2 is SQIVND (reference sequence). This CDR3 comprises 15 residues. CDR3 sequence reads: CAGSILSSAHSPLHF. Incomplete CDR3 DNA: TGTGCCGGTAGTATTCTTTCCAGCGCCCATTCACCC.

In regard to this clone: Read sequence stops 3 residues before the CDR3 end, and the germline J gene provides the missing end. The chain couples TRBV11-1 to TRBJ2-7, with 8 bases identical to TRBD1. V trimming: 1 base; J trimming: 3 bases; junction bases outside the gene matches: 5. The CDR3 is 15 amino acids. Germline V gives CDR1 SGHAT, CDR2 FQDESV (reference sequence). The sequenced CDR3 bases are TGTGCCAGCAGCTTAGGACAGGGGAAGGTCTACGAG. Protein product: CASSLGQGKVYE. The whole CDR3 reads CASSLGQGKVYEQYF.

This clone was seen repeatedly, ten times or more. From the germline J gene comes the end of the CDR3, since the read stops 3 residues before it. The rearrangement uses TRBV7-2 and TRBJ2-7, with a weak D call TRBD1 (5 bases). The CDR3 covers 13 residues. Germline-derived CDR1 and CDR2 are SGHTA and FQGNSA. Between the trimmed V and J ends, which lost 4 bases and 1 base, there was a span of 8 bases. Incomplete CDR3 DNA: TGTGCCAGCAGCTCGACAGATTCCTACGAG. The encoded protein is CASSSTDSYE. The whole CDR3 region reads CASSSTDSYEQYF. Filled out from reference TRBV7-2 and TRBJ2-7, the complete variable domain reads GAGVSQSPSNKVTEKGKDVELRCDPISGHTALYWYRQSLGQGLEFLIYFQGNSAPDKSGLPSDRFSAERTGGSVSTLTIQRTQQEDSAVYLCASSSTDSYEQYFGPGTRLTVT.

In its sample, this clone was seen many times. The CDR3 end is not reached by the read, which stops 3 residues before it; the germline J gene fills it in. J is TRBJ2-7 and V is TRBV7-9; D is unclear. Germline CDR1 SEHNR, CDR2 FQNEAQ (reference sequence). The CDR3 contains 15 residues. V lost 4 bases and J 2 bases, leaving 15 bases between the germline ends. CDR3 sequence reads: CASSSVSDPTYEQYF. CDR3 bases read: TGTGCCAGCAGCTCCGTCAGCGATCCCACCTACGAG.

This clone was found many times. The sequenced fragment ends 3 residues before the CDR3 boundary, so the rest is inferred from the germline J gene. This chain connects TRBV7-8 to TRBJ1-1; D remains ambiguous. The CDR3 extends over 13 amino acids. Germline CDR1 is SGHVS and CDR2 is FQNEAQ. V was shortened by 5 bases and J by 1 base, with 8 bases between the two germline ends. Incomplete CDR3 DNA: TGTGCCAGCAGCCCCGAGGCGAACACTGAA. It codes for CASSPEANTE. The complete CDR3 reads CASSPEANTEAFF. The full variable domain, its missing parts supplied by reference TRBV7-8 and TRBJ1-1, is GAGVSQSPRYKVAKRGQDVALRCDPISGHVSLFWYQQALGQGPEFLTYFQNEAQLDKSGLPSDRFFAERPEGSVSTLKIQRTQQEDSAVYLCASSPEANTEAFFGQGTRLTVV.

This clone was recorded at least ten times. The sequence runs out 3 residues before the end of the CDR3; the remainder is reconstructed from the germline J gene. J is TRBJ2-6 and V is TRBV30; D not resolved. CDR3 length: 16 residues. The germline CDR1 and CDR2 sequences are GTSNPN and SVGIG (reference sequence). The V end was cut by 4 bases, the J end by 1 base, with 14 bases between. The CDR3 DNA, read in part, is TGTGCCTGGACGCCATACAGTATATCTGGGGCCAACGTC. As protein: CAWTPYSISGANV. The entire CDR3 protein reads CAWTPYSISGANVLTF.